This entry lists 20 T cell receptor beta chains sequenced from one sample in a study of blood T cell repertoires in COVID-19. Assay used: immunoSEQ multiplex PCR; TCRdb lists only in-frame clones, some missing. This repertoire shows under 250,000 clones, roughly 86% found once; its top ten account for 2.5% to 3%. Specimen: PBMCs or T cells enriched from blood (not recorded which). Receptors were obtained from a woman in her twenties or thirties with acute COVID-19.

J is TRBJ1-2 and V is TRBV11-2; tentative D call: TRBD1 (6 bases). CDR1 is SGHAT and CDR2 is FQNNGV in the germline V gene. The CDR3 loop spans 12 amino acids. V shed 4 bases and J shed 8 bases, with 11 bases lying between them. CDR3 protein: CASSSSQGGYTF. DNA of the CDR3: TGTGCCAGCAGCTCGAGCCAGGGGGGCTACACCTTC.

The chain recombines TRBV6-5 with TRBJ1-2, with 8 nucleotides matching TRBD1. Germline V lookup: CDR1 MNHEY, CDR2 SVGAGI. Trimming cost V 0 bases and J 8 bases; bases outside gene matches: 2. The CDR3 length is 13 residues. CDR3 in amino acids: CASSYSGTGGYTF. The CDR3 nucleotides read TGTGCCAGCAGTTACTCGGGGACAGGCGGCTACACCTTC.

The chain links TRBV10-2 to TRBJ1-1; 9 bases agree with TRBD1. This CDR3 is 14 amino acids long. CDR1 is WSHSY, CDR2 SAAADI, per germline. Trimming at V came to 7 bases and at J to 5 bases, leaving 8 bases not matched to a gene. The CDR3 loop is CASKEDRGWTEAFF. The CDR3 DNA sequence: TGCGCCAGCAAGGAGGACAGGGGTTGGACTGAAGCTTTCTTT.

The genes are TRBV12-3 or TRBV12-4 and TRBJ2-5; D might be TRBD1 (6 bases). Trimming took 5 bases from V and 7 from J, leaving 14 bases between them. The CDR3 is made up of 13 amino acids. CDR3 sequence reads: CASSLQGRGTQYF. CDR3 nucleotide sequence: TGTGCCAGCAGTCTACAGGGAAGGGGGACCCAGTACTTC.

The V and J genes are TRBV11-2 and TRBJ1-5; the D is unclear. Germline V gene sequence: CDR1 SGHAT, CDR2 FQNNGV. The CDR3 sequence is 13 residues long. V was clipped by 5 bases and J by 6 bases, with 11 bases between them. CDR3 DNA sequence: TGTGCCAGCAGCCGAGGGCGAGGTCAGCCCCAGCATTTT. It yields the protein CASSRGRGQPQHF.

This clone was recorded only once. The chain has TRBV4-1 and TRBJ2-1; 11 bases line up with TRBD1. The trim removed 1 base at V and 3 bases at J, leaving 8 bases unmatched. Germline assignment: CDR1 MGHRA and CDR2 YSYEKL. This CDR3 spans 18 amino acids. As DNA, the CDR3 is TGCGCCAGCAGCCAAGTTTGGAGGGGGACAGGGGGCTACAATGAGCAGTTCTTC. Translating it yields CASSQVWRGTGGYNEQFF.

The gene calls are TRBV19 and TRBJ1-6; D gene ambiguous. V shed 7 bases and J shed 7 bases, with 20 bases lying between them. CDR3 length: 16 amino acids. The germline gives CDR1 LNHDA, CDR2 SQIVND (reference sequence). CDR3 protein: CASTSLPSGGNSPLHF. CDR3 nucleotide sequence: TGTGCCAGTACCAGTTTACCGTCCGGAGGGAATTCACCCCTCCACTTT.

V is TRBV27 and J is TRBJ2-3; tentative D call: TRBD1 (5 bases). The CDR3 totals 14 residues. Germline-derived CDR1 and CDR2 are MNHEY and SMNVEV (reference sequence). V was clipped by 4 bases and J by 5 bases, with 13 bases between them. CDR3 in amino acids: CASSSLHTGDTQYF. In nucleotides, the CDR3 is TGTGCCAGCAGTTCGCTCCATACAGGAGATACGCAGTATTTT.

CDR3 bases: TGTGCCAGTACGGGGGGACGGACTAATTCACCCCTCCACTTT. This translates into CASTGGRTNSPLHF. This chain connects TRBV19 to TRBJ1-6; weak D call: TRBD1 (5 bases). Looked up from germline, CDR1 is LNHDA and CDR2 is SQIVND (reference sequence). The V and J ends lost 7 bases and 6 bases respectively, with 13 bases between them. This CDR3 is 14 amino acids long.

The chain recombines TRBV11-2 with TRBJ1-1; D is perhaps TRBD1 (6 bases). The CDR3 contains 12 residues. The V gene lost 6 bases and the J gene lost 6 bases, with 11 bases spanning the gap. From germline, CDR1 is SGHAT and CDR2 FQNNGV. CDR3: CASRQGVAEAFF. In DNA, the CDR3 is TGTGCCAGCAGACAGGGTGTAGCTGAAGCTTTCTTT.

The rearrangement joins TRBV7-2 to TRBJ1-6; D uncertain. Germline values: CDR1 SGHTA, CDR2 FQGNSA. V dropped 1 base and J dropped 0 bases, with 7 bases sitting between them. The CDR3 has 16 residues. The CDR3 sequence: CASSLGVSSYNSPLHF. CDR3 bases: TGTGCCAGCAGCTTAGGTGTGAGCTCCTATAATTCACCCCTCCACTTT. Filled out from reference TRBV7-2 and TRBJ1-6, the complete variable domain reads GAGVSQSPSNKVTEKGKDVELRCDPISGHTALYWYRQSLGQGLEFLIYFQGNSAPDKSGLPSDRFSAERTGGSVSTLTIQRTQQEDSAVYLCASSLGVSSYNSPLHFGNGTRLTVT.

The V and J genes are TRBV7-2 and TRBJ2-3; D might be TRBD2 (8 bases). Per germline, CDR1 SGHTA and CDR2 FQGNSA. V was shortened by 5 bases and J by 5 bases, with 17 bases between the two germline ends. CDR3 length equals 15 residues. The CDR3: CASSREGADGDTQYF. The CDR3 DNA sequence: TGTGCCAGCAGCCGGGAGGGGGCTGATGGAGATACGCAGTATTTT.

The chain combines TRBV7-2 with TRBJ2-5; 10 positions agree with TRBD2. There are 16 residues in the CDR3. The germline CDR1 and CDR2 sequences are SGHTA and FQGNSA. V trimming: 2 bases; J trimming: 7 bases; junction bases outside the gene matches: 10. CDR3 protein: CASSLSPLAGGVTQYF. Written as DNA, the CDR3 is TGTGCCAGCAGCTTAAGCCCCTTAGCGGGGGGTGTGACCCAGTACTTC.

V and J are TRBV7-6 and TRBJ2-3; TRBD2 agrees at 9 bases. This CDR3 is 16 amino acids long. Germline CDR1 reads SGHVS; CDR2 reads FNYEAQ. V dropped 8 bases and J dropped 5; count of bases not matched to a gene: 14. CDR3 DNA sequence: TGTGCCAGCGCCCCCAGGCCTAGCGGGGTGGTAGATACGCAGTATTTT. Encoded protein: CASAPRPSGVVDTQYF. Full variable domain (rest looked up from reference TRBV7-6 and TRBJ2-3): GAGVSQSPRYKVTKRGQDVALRCDPISGHVSLYWYRQALGQGPEFLTYFNYEAQQDKSGLPNDRFSAERPEGSISTLTIQRTEQRDSAMYRCASAPRPSGVVDTQYFGPGTRLTVL.

This rearrangement joins TRBV10-1 to TRBJ2-1; 9 nucleotides match TRBD2. With V trimmed by 3 bases and J by 8 bases, 5 bases remained unmatched. This CDR3 has 14 amino acids. CDR1 WNHNN and CDR2 SYGVQD come from the germline V gene (reference sequence). The DNA of the CDR3 is TGCGCCAGCAGTGATGCGGGGGGGCTCCATGAGCAGTTCTTC. Translating gives CASSDAGGLHEQFF.

The chain combines TRBV3-1 (or the pseudogene TRBV3-2) with TRBJ2-7, with 9 bases fitting TRBD1. CDR3 size: 16 residues. Per germline, CDR1 LGHDT and CDR2 YNNKEL (reference sequence). Losses at the gene ends were 0 bases for V and 2 bases for J; bases not matched to a gene: 5. The CDR3 nucleotides are TGTGCCAGCAGCCAAGAGGGACAGGGAATCACCTACGAGCAGTACTTC. Translation: CASSQEGQGITYEQYF.

The rearrangement links TRBV27 to TRBJ2-7; unclear D gene. The V gene's germline CDR1 is MNHEY and CDR2 SMNVEV (reference sequence). V lost 2 bases, J lost 2 bases, and 13 bases lay in between. This CDR3 contains 15 residues. This CDR3 reads CASSLSGTAAYEQYF. Written as DNA, the CDR3 is TGTGCCAGCAGTTTAAGTGGAACGGCGGCCTACGAGCAGTACTTC.

The rearrangement links TRBV5-1 to TRBJ1-6; D possibly corresponds to TRBD1 (6 bases). The V and J ends lost 3 bases and 9 bases respectively, with 16 bases between them. Looked up from germline, CDR1 is SGHRS and CDR2 is YFSETQ. This CDR3 region has 15 residues. CDR3 DNA: TGCGCCAGCAGCTGGAACAGGGATGTAGGTTCACCCCTCCACTTT. As protein: CASSWNRDVGSPLHF.

This rearrangement joins TRBV14 to TRBJ2-3; D remains unclear. V was trimmed by 2 bases and J by 0 bases, leaving 12 bases between them. Germline-derived CDR1 and CDR2 are SGHDN and FVKESK. The CDR3 length is 16 residues. CDR3 coding DNA: TGTGCCAGCAGCCAACGTTCCAGGCCTAGCACAGATACGCAGTATTTT. As protein: CASSQRSRPSTDTQYF.

The chain uses TRBV3-1 (or the pseudogene TRBV3-2) and TRBJ1-1; 10 bases fit TRBD1. Germline CDR1 LGHDT, CDR2 YNNKEL (reference sequence). V shed 6 bases, J shed 3 bases, and the junction held 10 bases outside the gene matches. The length of the CDR3 is 16 residues. Here the CDR3 reads CASSPGQGLLYTEAFF. CDR3 coding DNA: TGTGCCAGCAGTCCGGGACAGGGGTTACTTTACACTGAAGCTTTCTTT.